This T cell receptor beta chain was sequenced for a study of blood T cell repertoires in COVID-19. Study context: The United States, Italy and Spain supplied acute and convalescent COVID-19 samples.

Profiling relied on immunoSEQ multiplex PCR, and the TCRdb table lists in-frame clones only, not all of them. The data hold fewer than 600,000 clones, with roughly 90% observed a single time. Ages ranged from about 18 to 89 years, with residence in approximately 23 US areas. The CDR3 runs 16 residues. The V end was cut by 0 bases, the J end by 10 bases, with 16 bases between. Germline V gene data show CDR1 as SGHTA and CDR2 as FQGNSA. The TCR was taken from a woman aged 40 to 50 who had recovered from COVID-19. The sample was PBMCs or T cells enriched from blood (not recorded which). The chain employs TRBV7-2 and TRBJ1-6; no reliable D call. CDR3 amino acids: CASSLAAGNSESPLHF. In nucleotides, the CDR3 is TGTGCCAGCAGCTTAGCCGCGGGGAACAGTGAGTCACCCCTCCACTTT.